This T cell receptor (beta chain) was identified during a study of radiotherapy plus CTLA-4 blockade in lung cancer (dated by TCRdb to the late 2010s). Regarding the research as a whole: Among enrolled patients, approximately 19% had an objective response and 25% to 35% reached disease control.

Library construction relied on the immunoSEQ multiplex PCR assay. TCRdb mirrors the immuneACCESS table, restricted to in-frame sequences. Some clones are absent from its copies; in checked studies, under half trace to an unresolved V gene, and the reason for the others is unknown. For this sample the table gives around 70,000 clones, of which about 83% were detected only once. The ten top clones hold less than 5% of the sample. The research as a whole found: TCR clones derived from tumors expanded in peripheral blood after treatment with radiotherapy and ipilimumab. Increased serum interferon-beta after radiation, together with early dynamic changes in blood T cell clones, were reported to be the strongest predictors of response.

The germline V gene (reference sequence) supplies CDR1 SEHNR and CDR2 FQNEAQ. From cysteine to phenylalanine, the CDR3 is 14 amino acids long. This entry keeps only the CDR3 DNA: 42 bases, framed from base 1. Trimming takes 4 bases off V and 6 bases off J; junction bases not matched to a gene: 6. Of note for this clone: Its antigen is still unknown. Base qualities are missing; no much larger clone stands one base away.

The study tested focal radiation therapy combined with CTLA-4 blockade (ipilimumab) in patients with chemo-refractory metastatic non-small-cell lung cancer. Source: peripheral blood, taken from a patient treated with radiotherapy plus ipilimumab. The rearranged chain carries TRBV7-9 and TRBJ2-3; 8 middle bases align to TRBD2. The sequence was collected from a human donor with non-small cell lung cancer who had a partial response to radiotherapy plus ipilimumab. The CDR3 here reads CASSSGRGGDTQYF. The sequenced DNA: TGTGCCAGCAGCTCCGGACGGGGGGGGGATACGCAGTATTTT.